The subject of this entry is one T cell receptor (beta chain). In the authors' methods: Nucleated cell number was recorded as an estimate derived from reference gene primer amplification. The protocol was immunoSEQ multiplex PCR, while the TCRdb copy is restricted to in-frame clones and leaves out a portion. V, J and clone size are taken as reported in that table, and D and trimming were inferred from the DNA itself. The sample carries over 200,000 clones, around 83% recorded once. Clinical histories supplied by participants themselves formed the basis of cohort assignment. This entry belongs to a study of blood T cell repertoires in COVID-19. Study overall: Material from acute and convalescent COVID-19 was sourced from the United States, Italy and Spain. T cells, B-cell-depleted T cells, or PBMCs supplied cDNA or gDNA.

The germline gives CDR1 MNHGY, CDR2 SAAAGT. This CDR3 region has 15 residues. V was clipped by 6 bases and J by 3 bases; unmatched bases: 8. The chain combines TRBV6-8 with TRBJ2-7, with 10 bases identical to TRBD1. The source material was PBMCs or T cells enriched from blood (not recorded which). The clonotype was recovered from a woman in her thirties or forties who had recovered from COVID-19. The CDR3 region is CASRAPGQGCYEQYF. The CDR3 region has the DNA TGTGCCAGCAGAGCCCCGGGACAGGGGTGCTACGAGCAGTACTTC.